The next 20 T cell receptor beta chains were all read from a single sample in a study of identical twins. TCRdb redid the calling of the 5' RACE reads with MiXCR, one entry per CDR3 protein. The sample shows about 490,000 distinct CDR3 sequences, roughly 15% of them seen only once. The same data also went into a second study, on yellow fever vaccine responses in identical twins.

The material sequenced was CD4+ T cells sorted from blood. These receptors were obtained from a woman aged 18 to 35 in good health.

The rearrangement links TRBV5-1 to TRBJ2-1, with TRBD1 as a possible D gene (5 bases). The length of the CDR3 is 16 residues. Germline V gene sequence: CDR1 SGHRS, CDR2 YFSETQ. The V and J ends lost 0 bases and 8 bases respectively, with 18 bases between them. The CDR3 nucleotides read TGCGCCAGCAGCTTGGAGGCGGCAGGGCCTTTCGATGAGCAGTTCTTC. This sequence encodes CASSLEAAGPFDEQFF.

This clonotype came up a few times. The chain has TRBV5-1 and TRBJ2-1; a weak D match, TRBD2 (5 bases). The length of the CDR3 is 17 residues. The V end was cut by 3 bases, the J end by 0 bases, with 16 bases between. Germline V gene lookup returns CDR1 SGHRS and CDR2 YFSETQ. The CDR3 here is CASSYPPSGSSYNEQFF. The CDR3 DNA sequence: TGCGCCAGCAGCTATCCCCCGAGCGGAAGCTCCTACAATGAGCAGTTCTTC.

The CDR3 coding sequence is TGTGCCAGCAGCTTAGGCCCGAAGGACTACGAGCAGTACGTC. Encoded protein: CASSLGPKDYEQYV. This chain uses TRBV11-2 with TRBJ2-7; D gene unclear. CDR3 length: 14 residues. Germline V lookup: CDR1 SGHAT, CDR2 FQNNGV. V lost 1 base and J lost 3, with 10 bases in between.

This clonotype was picked up a small number of times. CDR3: CSTGEGINYGYTF. CDR3 nucleotide sequence: TGCAGCACCGGGGAGGGGATAAACTATGGCTACACCTTC. This chain joins TRBV29-1 and TRBJ1-2; weak D call: TRBD1 (5 bases). This CDR3 spans 13 amino acids. Trimming shortened V by 8 bases and J by 2 bases, and 15 bases separated the two germline ends. Looked up from germline, CDR1 is SQVTM and CDR2 is ANQGSEA.

This clonotype has just a few counts. The chain's CDR3 is CASSSDSQPQHF. The DNA of the CDR3 is TGTGCCAGCAGTTCGGACAGCCAGCCCCAGCATTTT. The rearrangement joins TRBV12-3 or TRBV12-4 to TRBJ1-5, with a weak D call TRBD1 (6 bases). The CDR3 extends over 12 amino acids. V was shortened by 4 bases and J by 7 bases, with 8 bases between the two germline ends.

This clonotype was observed a handful of times. The chain employs TRBV5-1 and TRBJ2-5, with 7 positions matching TRBD2. Germline V CDR1 and CDR2: SGHRS, YFSETQ. The CDR3 runs 14 residues. The ends lost 4 bases at V and 2 bases at J; junction bases unmatched: 5. The CDR3: CASSPGLKQETQYF. DNA of the CDR3: TGCGCCAGCAGCCCGGGACTAAAACAAGAGACCCAGTACTTC.

This clonotype was counted at least ten times. The rearrangement uses TRBV5-1 and TRBJ1-5, with D unclear. The CDR3 consists of 14 residues. The V and J ends lost 2 bases and 4 bases respectively, with 10 bases between them. CDR1 is SGHRS and CDR2 is YFSETQ in the germline V gene. CDR3 residues: CASSLGMENQPQHF. Written as DNA, the CDR3 is TGCGCCAGCAGCTTAGGGATGGAAAATCAGCCCCAGCATTTT.

V gene TRBV6-5 combines with J gene TRBJ2-3; no clear D. This CDR3 is built from 18 residues. The V end lost 3 bases, the J end lost 0 bases, and 19 bases lay between the germline ends. Germline-derived CDR1 and CDR2 are MNHEY and SVGAGI. CDR3 sequence: CASSYGSRVNNSTDTQYF. CDR3 sequence (DNA): TGTGCCAGCAGTTATGGTAGCAGAGTAAATAATAGCACAGATACGCAGTATTTT.

This clonotype has only a few counts. The V and J genes are TRBV7-2 and TRBJ2-3, with D uncertain. With 5 bases removed from V and 0 bases from J, the gap between germline ends came to 12 bases. Per the germline V gene, CDR1 is SGHTA and CDR2 is FQGNSA. The CDR3 totals 15 residues. For the CDR3, the DNA is TGTGCCAGCAGCCAACAAGGGCTGAGCACAGATACGCAGTATTTT. It yields the protein CASSQQGLSTDTQYF.

CDR3 loop: CASSLLRARGQSYEQYF. The CDR3, as DNA: TGTGCCAGCAGCCTATTACGGGCAAGGGGGCAGAGCTACGAGCAGTACTTC. The J gene is TRBJ2-7, the V gene TRBV3-1; 7 positions match TRBD1. The V and J ends lost 4 bases and 3 bases, in that order; junction bases with no gene match: 15. The CDR3 runs to 17 residues. Germline-derived CDR1 and CDR2 are LGHDT and YNNKEL (reference sequence).

The V and J genes are TRBV18 and TRBJ2-1; D is unresolved. Trimming removed 3 bases from V and 0 bases from J, with 6 bases in between. CDR3 length: 14 residues. From germline, CDR1 is KGHSH and CDR2 LQKENI. The CDR3 sequence: CASSPFSSYNEQFF. CDR3 in DNA: TGTGCCAGCTCACCGTTTAGCTCCTACAATGAGCAGTTCTTC.

The rearrangement uses TRBV9 and TRBJ2-4; 9 bases align to TRBD2. V lost 5 bases, J lost 2 bases, and 20 bases stayed unmatched. Germline-derived CDR1 and CDR2 are SGDLS and YYNGEE. The CDR3 loop spans 20 amino acids. DNA for the CDR3: TGTGCCAGCAGTATGGGAGCGGGACTAGCAGAACCCTTACCCAAAAACATTCAGTACTTC. Amino acids: CASSMGAGLAEPLPKNIQYF.

A few counts support this clonotype. The chain uses TRBV28 and TRBJ2-7; 7 bases fit TRBD1. This CDR3 has 13 amino acids. V dropped 6 bases and J dropped 4; count of bases not matched to a gene: 6. Germline loops: CDR1 MDHEN, CDR2 SYDVKM. The CDR3 reads CASRSTGPYEQYF. As DNA, the CDR3 is TGTGCCAGCAGATCGACAGGGCCTTACGAGCAGTACTTC. The full variable domain, rest sourced from reference TRBV28 and TRBJ2-7, is DVKVTQSSRYLVKRTGEKVFLECVQDMDHENMFWYRQDPGLGLRLIYFSYDVKMKEKGDIPEGYSVSREKKERFSLILESASTNQTSMYLCASRSTGPYEQYFGPGTRLTVT.

In nucleotides, the CDR3 is TGTGCCAGCAGCGCGAATTTGGGACTGACCTACAATGAGCAGTTCTTC. Translation gives CASSANLGLTYNEQFF. This chain links TRBV9 with TRBJ2-1; possibly TRBD2 for D (6 bases). The CDR3 runs to 16 residues. CDR1 and CDR2 (germline): SGDLS, YYNGEE. V lost 3 bases and J 2 bases, leaving 15 bases between the germline ends. Complete variable domain (other parts from reference TRBV9 and TRBJ2-1): DSGVTQTPKHLITATGQRVTLRCSPRSGDLSVYWYQQSLDQGLQFLIQYYNGEERAKGNILERFSAQQFPDLHSELNLSSLELGDSALYFCASSANLGLTYNEQFFGPGTRLTVL.

A few counts support this clonotype. J is TRBJ1-2 and V is TRBV5-6; a possible D gene is TRBD1 (6 bases). The V gene lost 4 bases and the J gene lost 2 bases, with 15 bases spanning the gap. The CDR3 contains 15 residues. Germline values: CDR1 SGHDT, CDR2 YYEEEE. CDR3 amino acids: CASSRTGTVNYGYTF. DNA of the CDR3: TGTGCCAGCAGCCGAACAGGGACCGTAAACTATGGCTACACCTTC. Using reference TRBV5-6 and TRBJ1-2 for the parts outside the CDR3, the full variable domain is DAGVTQSPTHLIKTRGQQVTLRCSPKSGHDTVSWYQQALGQGPQFIFQYYEEEERQRGNFPDRFSGHQFPNYSSELNVNALLLGDSALYLCASSRTGTVNYGYTFGSGTRLTVV.

The gene calls are TRBV10-3 and TRBJ2-1; D not certain. Germline V gene lookup returns CDR1 ENHRY and CDR2 SYGVKD. Trimming removed 5 bases at V and 5 bases at J, with 13 bases between. This CDR3 has 14 amino acids. CDR3 region: CAISHADVDNEQFF. CDR3 bases: TGTGCCATCAGTCACGCGGACGTAGACAATGAGCAGTTCTTC.

This clonotype occurred a few times. The V and J genes are TRBV7-2 and TRBJ1-1; D may be TRBD1 (5 bases). This CDR3 contains 15 residues. Per germline, CDR1 SGHTA and CDR2 FQGNSA. Trimming left V 1 base short and J 2 bases short, with 11 bases between. The CDR3 protein is CASSLVRTSNTEAFF. Written as DNA, the CDR3 is TGTGCCAGCAGCTTAGTTCGGACATCTAACACTGAAGCTTTCTTT.

This clonotype was seen more than once but under ten times. J is TRBJ1-2 and V is TRBV12-3 or TRBV12-4, with D uncertain. There are 15 residues in the CDR3. V lost 4 bases and J 3 bases, leaving 15 bases between the germline ends. The CDR3 nucleotides read TGTGCCAGCAGTTCCGGGGTGGCAGCACACTATGGCTACACCTTC. This sequence encodes CASSSGVAAHYGYTF.

This clonotype was seen a few times. Compared with germline, one end of the junction differs, possibly owing to a read error. The chain has TRBV28 and TRBJ1-1; 8 positions match TRBD1. CDR3 length equals 12 residues. In germline, CDR1 is MDHEN, CDR2 SYDVKM. The CDR3 DNA is TGTGCCAGCAGGGGGGGACAGGTGCGATCGACCTTT. Protein sequence: CASRGGQVRSTF.

Details on this clonotype: The junction departs from germline at one end; a sequencing error may be responsible. This sequence joins TRBV7-3 and TRBJ2-5; 16 nucleotides align to TRBD2. Germline V CDR1 and CDR2: SGHTA, FQGTGA. The CDR3 sequence is 15 residues long. The CDR3 region has the DNA TGTGCCAGCAGCATCGAACCGGGACTAGCGGGAGGGCCGGTTTTC. Translation gives CASSIEPGLAGGPVF.